This T cell receptor beta chain was recovered during a study of blood T cells in healthy people across ages. Study-level findings and limits: Fewer expanded clones and more diversity marked long-lived versus aged donors.

Each sample provided at least 5 micrograms of extracted total RNA. A J-beta primer mix and a sample-barcoded 5' primer were used in a second PCR of roughly 7 to 12 cycles. Each CDR3 protein gets one entry after TCRdb re-called the 5' RACE reads with MiXCR. The repertoire holds hundreds of thousands of distinct CDR3 sequences, with roughly 25% as singletons. Germline CDR1 is LNHNV and CDR2 is YYDKDF (reference sequence). This CDR3 comprises 16 residues. Note on this clonotype: Its matching antigen is unknown.

The same sample was also used in a study of T cells of mothers and their children. Per that paper: Roughly six children and their three healthy Caucasian mothers were the donors.

The sequencing input was blood. The sequence derives from a boy between 10 and 17 years old in good health. This chain uses TRBV15 with TRBJ2-5; 9 bases fit TRBD2. The J call may not be correct, given that the DNA end is closer to TRBJ2-1. CDR3 DNA: TGTGCCACCAGCAGAGAAAATGGCGGGGGGGCCGATGAGCAGTTCTTC. This codes for CATSRENGGGADEQFF.